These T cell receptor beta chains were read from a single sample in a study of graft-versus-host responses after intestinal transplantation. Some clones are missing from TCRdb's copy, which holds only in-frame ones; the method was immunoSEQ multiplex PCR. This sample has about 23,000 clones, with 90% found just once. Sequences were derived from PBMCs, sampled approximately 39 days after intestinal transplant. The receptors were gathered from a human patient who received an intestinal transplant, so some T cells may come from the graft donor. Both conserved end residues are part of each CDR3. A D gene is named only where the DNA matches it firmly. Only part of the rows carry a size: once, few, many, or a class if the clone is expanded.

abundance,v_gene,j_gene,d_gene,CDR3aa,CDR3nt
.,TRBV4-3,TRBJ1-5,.,CASSQVDFPEQPQHF,TGCGCCAGCAGCCAAGTTGACTTTCCTGAGCAGCCCCAGCATTTT
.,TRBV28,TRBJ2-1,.,CASSLASDPYNEQFF,TGTGCCAGCAGTTTGGCTAGCGACCCCTACAATGAGCAGTTCTTC
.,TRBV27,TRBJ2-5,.,CASSFNPSGETQYF,TGTGCCAGCAGTTTTAATCCCTCTGGTGAGACCCAGTACTTC
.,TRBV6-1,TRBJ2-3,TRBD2,CASSEIGTSGRTDTQYF,TGTGCCAGCAGTGAAATAGGGACTAGCGGACGCACAGATACGCAGTATTTT
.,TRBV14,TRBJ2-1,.,CASSQDPTDLPPEDEQFF,TGTGCCAGCAGCCAAGATCCGACAGATTTACCCCCTGAGGATGAGCAGTTCTTC
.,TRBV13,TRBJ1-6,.,CASTEQGNSPLHF,TGTGCCAGCACCGAACAGGGTAATTCACCCCTCCACTTT
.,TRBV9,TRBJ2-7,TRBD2,CASSVGGGFYEQYF,TGTGCCAGCAGCGTAGGGGGAGGGTTCTACGAGCAGTACTTC
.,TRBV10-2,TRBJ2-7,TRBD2,CASTLGLAAYEQYF,TGCGCCAGTACCCTCGGACTAGCAGCCTACGAGCAGTACTTC
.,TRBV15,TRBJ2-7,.,CATSAPGALYEQYF,TGTGCCACCAGCGCTCCAGGGGCCCTGTACGAGCAGTACTTC
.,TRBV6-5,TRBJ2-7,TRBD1,CASSVTGTGGNEQYF,TGTGCCAGCAGTGTTACCGGGACAGGGGGCAACGAGCAGTACTTC
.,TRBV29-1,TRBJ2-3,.,CSVVPGTDTQYF,TGCAGCGTTGTTCCGGGGACAGATACGCAGTATTTT
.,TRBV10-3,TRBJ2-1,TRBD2,CAISERVLMGLAGEGADYNEQFF,TGTGCCATCAGTGAGAGGGTTTTGATGGGACTAGCGGGAGAAGGGGCCGACTACAATGAGCAGTTCTTC
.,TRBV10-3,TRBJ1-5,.,CAISESLGSNQPQHF,TGTGCCATCAGTGAGTCATTGGGTTCCAATCAGCCCCAGCATTTT
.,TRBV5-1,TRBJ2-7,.,CASSGDSSYEQYF,TGCGCCAGCAGCGGGGATAGCTCCTACGAGCAGTACTTC
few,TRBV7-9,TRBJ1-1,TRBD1,CASSARLTGVKGGTEAFF,TGTGCCAGCAGCGCGCGTCTTACAGGGGTTAAAGGGGGCACTGAAGCTTTCTTT
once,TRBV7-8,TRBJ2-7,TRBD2,CASSLDPPLTSGRAGQYF,TGTGCCAGCAGCTTAGACCCTCCGCTGACTAGCGGGAGGGCCGGGCAGTACTTC